Reported below is one T cell receptor (beta chain). What it recognizes is unknown. These data come from a study of breast tumors, draining lymph nodes, adjacent tissues. Study results and limitations: Most tumor T cells seemingly derive from lymph node, then expand in tumor.

Axillary draining lymph nodes of breast cancer patients supplied the node samples. Each CDR3 protein is one row after TCRdb ran MiXCR on the multiplex PCR reads. The sample contains over 130,000 distinct CDR3 sequences, 30% to 35% of which appear only once. The sample consisted of axillary lymph node tissue. The origin of this receptor is a female donor with breast cancer. Some clones in this sample may be carry-over from other donors' samples.

The CDR3 DNA reads TGCAGTGCTAGAGGAATTGACAATTCACCCCTCCACTTT. Protein sequence: CSARGIDNSPLHF. The chain carries TRBV20-1 and TRBJ1-6; D unclear. This CDR3 comprises 13 residues. V shed 1 base and J shed 7 bases, with 8 bases lying between them. Germline V gene lookup returns CDR1 DFQATT and CDR2 SNEGSKA (reference sequence).